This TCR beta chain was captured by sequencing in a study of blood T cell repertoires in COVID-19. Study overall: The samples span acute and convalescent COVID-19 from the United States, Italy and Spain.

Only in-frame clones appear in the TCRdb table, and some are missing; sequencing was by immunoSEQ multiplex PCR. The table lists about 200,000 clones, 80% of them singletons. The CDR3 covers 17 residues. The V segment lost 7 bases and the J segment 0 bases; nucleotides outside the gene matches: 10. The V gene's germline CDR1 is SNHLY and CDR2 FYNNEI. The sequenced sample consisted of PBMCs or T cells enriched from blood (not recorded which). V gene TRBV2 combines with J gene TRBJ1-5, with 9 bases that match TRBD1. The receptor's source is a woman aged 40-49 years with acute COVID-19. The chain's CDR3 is CASKRDRESNSNQPQHF. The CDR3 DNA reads TGTGCCAGCAAACGGGACAGGGAGAGCAATAGCAATCAGCCCCAGCATTTT.